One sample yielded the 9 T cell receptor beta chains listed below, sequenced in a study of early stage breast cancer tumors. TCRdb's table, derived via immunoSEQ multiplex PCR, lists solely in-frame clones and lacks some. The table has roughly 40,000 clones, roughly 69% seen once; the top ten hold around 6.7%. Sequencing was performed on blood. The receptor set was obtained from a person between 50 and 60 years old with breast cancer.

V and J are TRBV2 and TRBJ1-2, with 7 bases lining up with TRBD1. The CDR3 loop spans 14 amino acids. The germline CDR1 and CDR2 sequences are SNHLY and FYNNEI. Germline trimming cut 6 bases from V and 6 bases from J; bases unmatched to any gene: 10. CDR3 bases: TGTGCCAGCAGACAAACAGGGGTGGTGGATGGCTACACCTTC. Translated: CASRQTGVVDGYTF.

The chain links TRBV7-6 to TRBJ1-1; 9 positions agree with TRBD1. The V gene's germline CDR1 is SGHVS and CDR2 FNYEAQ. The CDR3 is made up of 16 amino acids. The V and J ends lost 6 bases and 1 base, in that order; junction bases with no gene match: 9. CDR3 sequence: CASRPLPGQGNTEAFF. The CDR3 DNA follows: TGTGCCAGCAGACCGCTACCGGGACAGGGGAACACTGAAGCTTTCTTT.

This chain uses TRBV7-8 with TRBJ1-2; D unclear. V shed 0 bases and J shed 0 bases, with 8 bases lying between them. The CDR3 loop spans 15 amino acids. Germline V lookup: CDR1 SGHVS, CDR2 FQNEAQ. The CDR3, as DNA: TGTGCCAGCAGCTTAGCGTTTGGAGCTAACTATGGCTACACCTTC. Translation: CASSLAFGANYGYTF.

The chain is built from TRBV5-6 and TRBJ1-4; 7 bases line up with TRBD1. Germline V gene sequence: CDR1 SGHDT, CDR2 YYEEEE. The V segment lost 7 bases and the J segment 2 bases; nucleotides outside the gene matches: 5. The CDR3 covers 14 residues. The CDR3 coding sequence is TGTGCCAGCGACAAGGGGGCCACTAATGAAAAACTGTTTTTT. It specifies CASDKGATNEKLFF. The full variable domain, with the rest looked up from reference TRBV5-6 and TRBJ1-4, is DAGVTQSPTHLIKTRGQQVTLRCSPKSGHDTVSWYQQALGQGPQFIFQYYEEEERQRGNFPDRFSGHQFPNYSSELNVNALLLGDSALYLCASDKGATNEKLFFGSGTQLSVL.

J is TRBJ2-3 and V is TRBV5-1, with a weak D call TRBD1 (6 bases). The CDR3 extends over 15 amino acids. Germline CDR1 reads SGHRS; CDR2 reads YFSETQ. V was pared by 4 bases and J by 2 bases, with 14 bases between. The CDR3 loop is CASSRGQSDTDTQYF. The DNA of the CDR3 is TGCGCCAGCAGCCGCGGACAGAGCGACACAGATACGCAGTATTTT.

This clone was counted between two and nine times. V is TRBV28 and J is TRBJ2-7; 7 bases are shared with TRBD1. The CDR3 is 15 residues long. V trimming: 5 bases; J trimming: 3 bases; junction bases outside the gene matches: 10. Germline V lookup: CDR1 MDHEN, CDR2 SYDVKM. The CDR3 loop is CASSVRSGQLYEQYF. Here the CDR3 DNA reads TGTGCCAGCAGTGTTAGGTCGGGACAGCTCTACGAGCAGTACTTC.

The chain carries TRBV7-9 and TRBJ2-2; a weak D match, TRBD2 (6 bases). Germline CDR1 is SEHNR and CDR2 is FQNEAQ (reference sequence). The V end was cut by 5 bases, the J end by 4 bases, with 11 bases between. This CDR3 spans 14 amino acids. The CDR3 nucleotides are TGTGCCAGCAGCCCACCGGGAGCCACCGGGGAGCTGTTTTTT. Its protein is CASSPPGATGELFF.

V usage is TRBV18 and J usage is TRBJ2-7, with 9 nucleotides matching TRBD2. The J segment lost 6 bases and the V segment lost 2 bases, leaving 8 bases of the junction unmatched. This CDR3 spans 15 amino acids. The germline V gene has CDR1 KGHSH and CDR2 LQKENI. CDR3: CASSPGAGGTAEQYF. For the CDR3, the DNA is TGTGCCAGCTCACCAGGAGCGGGAGGTACAGCCGAGCAGTACTTC.

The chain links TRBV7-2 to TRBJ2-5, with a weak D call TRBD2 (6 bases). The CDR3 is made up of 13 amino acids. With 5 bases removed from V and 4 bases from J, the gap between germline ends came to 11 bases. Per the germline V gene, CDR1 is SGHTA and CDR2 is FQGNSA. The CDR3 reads CASSKTSVETQYF. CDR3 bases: TGTGCCAGCAGCAAGACTAGTGTAGAGACCCAGTACTTC.